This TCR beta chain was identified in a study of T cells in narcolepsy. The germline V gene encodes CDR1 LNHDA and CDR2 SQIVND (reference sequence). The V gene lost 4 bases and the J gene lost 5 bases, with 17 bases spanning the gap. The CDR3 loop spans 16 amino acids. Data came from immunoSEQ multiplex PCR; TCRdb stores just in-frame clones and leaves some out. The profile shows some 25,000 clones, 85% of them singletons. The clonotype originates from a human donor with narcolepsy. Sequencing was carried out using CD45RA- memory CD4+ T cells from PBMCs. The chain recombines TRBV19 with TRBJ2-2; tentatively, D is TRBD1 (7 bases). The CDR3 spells CASSSIMAGGTGELFF. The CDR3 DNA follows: TGTGCCAGTAGTAGTATAATGGCAGGGGGGACCGGGGAGCTGTTTTTT.